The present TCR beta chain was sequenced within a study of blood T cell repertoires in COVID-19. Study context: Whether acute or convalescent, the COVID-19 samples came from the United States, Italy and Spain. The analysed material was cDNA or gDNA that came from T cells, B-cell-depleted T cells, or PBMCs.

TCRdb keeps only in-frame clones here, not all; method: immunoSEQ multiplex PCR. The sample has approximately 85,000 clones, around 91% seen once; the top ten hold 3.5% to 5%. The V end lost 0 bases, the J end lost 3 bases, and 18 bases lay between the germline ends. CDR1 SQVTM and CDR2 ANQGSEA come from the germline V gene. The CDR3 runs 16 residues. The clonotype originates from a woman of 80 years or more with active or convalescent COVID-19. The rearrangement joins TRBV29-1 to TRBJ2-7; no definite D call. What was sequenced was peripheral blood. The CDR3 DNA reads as TGCAGCGTTGAAGAACCCGACGAATTCGGAGTCTACGAGCAGTACTTC. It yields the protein CSVEEPDEFGVYEQYF.